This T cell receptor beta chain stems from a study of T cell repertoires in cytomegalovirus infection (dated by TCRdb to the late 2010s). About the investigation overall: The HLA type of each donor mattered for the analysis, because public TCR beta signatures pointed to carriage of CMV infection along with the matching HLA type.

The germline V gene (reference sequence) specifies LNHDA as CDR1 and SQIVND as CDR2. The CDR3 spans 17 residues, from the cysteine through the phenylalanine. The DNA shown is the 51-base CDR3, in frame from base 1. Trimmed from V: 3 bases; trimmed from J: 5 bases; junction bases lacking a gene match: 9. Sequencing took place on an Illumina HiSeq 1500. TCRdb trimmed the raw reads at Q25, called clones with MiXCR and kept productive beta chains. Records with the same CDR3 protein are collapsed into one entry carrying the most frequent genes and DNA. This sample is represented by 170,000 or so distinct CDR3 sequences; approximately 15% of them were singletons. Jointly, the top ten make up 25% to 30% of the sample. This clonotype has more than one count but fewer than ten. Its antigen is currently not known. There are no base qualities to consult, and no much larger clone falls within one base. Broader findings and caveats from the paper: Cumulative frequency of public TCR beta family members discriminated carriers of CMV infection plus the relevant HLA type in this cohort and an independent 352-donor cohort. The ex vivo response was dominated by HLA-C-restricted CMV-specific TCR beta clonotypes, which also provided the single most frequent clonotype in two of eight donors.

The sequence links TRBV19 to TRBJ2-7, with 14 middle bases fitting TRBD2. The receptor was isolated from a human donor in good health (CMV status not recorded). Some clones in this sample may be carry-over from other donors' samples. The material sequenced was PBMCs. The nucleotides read TGTGCCAGTAGTATGGGGACCGGGACTAGCGGGAGAAACGAGCAGTACTTC. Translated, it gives CASSMGTGTSGRNEQYF.